This T cell receptor (beta chain) is from a study of blood T cell repertoires in COVID-19 (dated by TCRdb to the early 2020s). Notes on the research overall: Samples from collaborators originated in the United States, Italy and Spain and spanned both the acute and convalescent phases of COVID-19. The prospective study material was composed of cDNA or gDNA derived from T cells, B-cell-depleted T cells, or PBMCs. Deeply sampled blood TCRbeta repertoires from subjects exposed to, actively infected with, or recovered from COVID-19 were included in the dataset. The repertoires were made available in a free public database intended to serve as a resource for research on the immune response to SARS-CoV-2. Samples came from the ongoing ImmuneRACE study (first 160 participants) plus 1,254 subjects from 6 global collaborators. Sample metadata almost always included a de-identified subject ID, COVID-19 status, age in years and sex. Where available, HLA class I and class II types were obtained from metadata supplied by the sample provider rather than from assay-based typing. Overall study outcomes, separate from this receptor: The quantity of clinical and demographic metadata differed by source and by participant and was supplied without curation.

Remarks on this clone: Its cognate antigen has yet to be identified. No per-base quality is available; no much larger clone lies one base away.

TCRbeta CDR3 regions were amplified from genomic DNA by means of the immunoSEQ Assay, a bias-controlled multiplex PCR. The source study handled its data this way. The number of nucleated cells in each sample was estimated by amplification of reference gene primers within the assay. To quantify the absolute abundance of each unique TCRbeta CDR3 rearrangement, sequence reads were collapsed and filtered. For each sample, productive Simpson clonality was calculated as the square root of Simpson's diversity index over productive rearrangements. TCRdb mirrors the immuneACCESS table, restricted to in-frame sequences. Some clones are absent from its copies; in checked studies, under half trace to an unresolved V gene, and the reason for the others is unknown. D and trimming were read from the DNA, whereas the V and J calls and clone size are those reported in that table. Recorded for this sample are 100,000 to 150,000 clones; 70% to 90% of them occurred a single time. The biggest ten clones account for approximately 2.2% of the sample.

Participants in the prospective study were enrolled through a virtual design, were aged roughly 18 to 90 years, and lived in roughly 25 United States geographic areas. In the prospective study, participants were assigned to cohorts based on the clinical history participants reported in a screening survey and a study questionnaire. For ImmuneRACE Cohort 3, a participant was defined as recovered based on two consecutive negative NP/OP PCR tests, clearance by a healthcare professional, or resolution of symptoms. In the prospective study, mobile phlebotomists collected whole blood, serum and a nasopharyngeal or oropharyngeal swab from each participant. Over a roughly 2-month period, participants in the prospective study had the option of providing additional blood draws and questionnaires. Before DNA extraction, blood samples from the prospective study were shipped at room temperature or frozen. The clonotype comes from a woman aged 45 to 65 who had recovered from COVID-19. Sequences were obtained from PBMCs or T cells enriched from blood (not recorded which).

CDR3 region: CASSPDTSNEKLFF. The bases read TGTGCCAGCAGCCCCGACACTTCTAATGAAAAACTGTTTTTT. The rearranged chain carries TRBV3-1 (or the pseudogene TRBV3-2) and TRBJ1-4; a confident D gene designation cannot be given. The CDR3 numbers 14 residues from cysteine through phenylalanine. The kept DNA is CDR3 alone, 42 bases in frame from the first base. The germline V gene (reference sequence) sets CDR1 to LGHDT and CDR2 to YNNKEL. V lost 4 bases and J lost 3 bases; the stretch between them is 9 bases long.